This T cell receptor (beta chain) stems from a study of blood T cells in healthy people across ages (dated by TCRdb to the mid-2010s). Study-level background: In model experiments, roughly one uniquely barcoded TCR beta cDNA molecule per two T cells was captured by template switching. Using deep sequencing normalized with unique cDNA molecular identifiers, the study measured how TCR beta repertoire diversity changes with age. The donors were divided into four age groups: young (average around 16 years), middle-aged (under 40), aged (approximately 62) and long-lived (roughly 82). The study analyzed two additional independent replicas of 1 million unique cDNA reads from the same blood draw for two donors, one aged 18 to 29 and one aged 80 or older.

Broad study findings and their caveats: Estimates of total diversity based on one million sequenced T cells were regarded as lower bounds and as underestimates. A strong correlation was found between observed TCR beta diversity and the percentage of naive T cells measured by flow cytometry. Observed TCR beta diversity per million T cells fell roughly linearly with age, and a significant reduction was already apparent by age about 36. Compared with the aged group, more naive CD4+ T cells, fewer expanded clones and increased TCR diversity were shown by the long-lived group, suggesting age selection. Because profiling used bulk unsorted PBMCs, naive and antigen-experienced compartments could not be compared conclusively. Donor CMV infection status was unknown, potentially confounding age-related changes in expanded clonotypes.

Taken from the germline V gene, the CDR1 and CDR2 loops are SGHTA and FQGTGA. Between the V and J ends, shortened by 6 bases and 8 bases respectively, the junction contains 19 bases. Including the terminal cysteine and phenylalanine, the CDR3 comprises 15 residues. Only the CDR3 DNA is retained, 45 bases long and in frame from the first base. The donors were some 39 Caucasian individuals from Russia, aged 6 to 90 years, who were systemically healthy. Approximately 9.3 milliliters of peripheral blood were drawn from each donor into EDTA-treated Vacutainer tubes. Ficoll-Paque density-gradient centrifugation was used to isolate PBMCs, with at least 6.5 million per sample. Total RNA, at least 6 micrograms per sample, was extracted from PBMCs with Trizol reagent. The percentages of naive CD45RAhigh/CD27high T cells were determined by flow cytometry on a PBMC aliquot from every donor. The library was obtained by 5' RACE. TCRdb names Illumina HiSeq 2500 as the instrument used. A second PCR of roughly 7 to 11 cycles was performed with a sample-barcoded 5' primer and a J-beta primer mix. A template-switch 5' adaptor carrying 12 random nucleotides introduced a unique molecular identifier onto each TCR beta cDNA molecule. At least 2.5 million CDR3-containing paired-end reads were obtained from each sample. First-strand cDNA synthesis was performed from all RNA using the Mint cDNA synthesis kit, with priming by a TRBC-specific oligonucleotide. After uracil-DNA glycosylase treatment, a first 18-cycle PCR used universal primers M1SS and BC2_uni_R on all cDNA. The authors' pipeline ran thus. Each sample was normalized by randomly selecting 1 million high-quality reads, each carrying a distinct molecular identifier. Reads sharing molecular identifiers were discarded rather than binned into consensus sequences. CDR3 identification, clonotype clustering and error correction used MiTCR with a Q25 quality threshold and the strictest error-elimination algorithm. Lower-bound total TCR beta diversity was estimated with a nonparametric unseen species model using Euler transformation. TCRdb trimmed public reads at Q25 via fastp, called clones via MiXCR and kept in-frame beta chains. Identical CDR3 proteins give one entry, which carries the most common genes and DNA. The authors' filters were not applied to this entry. The sample includes 750,000 or so distinct CDR3 sequences, with just under 25% observed a single time. The ten largest clones capture 8% to 10% of the sample.

As for this clonotype: The antigen this receptor binds is unknown. Base quality data are lacking; no much larger clone is found one base away.

The same data also went into a second study, on T cells of mothers and their children. The second study reports: Nine systemically healthy Caucasian individuals served as donors, namely three mothers together with their six children. cDNA synthesis consumed the entire amount of extracted RNA, loaded at approximately 1.4 ug RNA in each 15 ul reaction. In the second PCR, the M1S primer added sample barcodes and 2-4 random nucleotides. More than 9 million TCR beta CDR3 reads were obtained from each mother, and about 3 million reads were obtained from each child. Thymic selection similarly shapes TCR recombination output in related and unrelated pairs, with minor effect from inherited differences. Normalized repertoire overlap was always found to be slightly, but never significantly, higher in related mother-child pairs than in unrelated mother-child pairs. Persistent microchimeric T cell clones were not detected, at a sensitivity of approximately 100 clones per million clonotypes. Deep NGS was used in the study to compare the TCR beta repertoires of mothers and children and to look for features that separate related mother-child pairs from unrelated individuals. The mean age was around 40 +/- 4 years for the mothers and approximately 11 +/- 4 years for the children. After adapter ligation with NEBNext reagents, the libraries were sequenced on Illumina HiSeq 2000 with 100+100 nt paired-end reads. To avoid cross-contamination, the mother libraries and the child libraries were prepared a month apart and sequenced in separate runs. For each donor, between about 500,000 and 2,200,000 distinct TCR beta clonotypes were identified. Naive TCR beta clonotypes were estimated from low-frequency clonotypes matched to each donor's FACS-determined naive share, without sorting.

The rearrangement combines TRBV7-3 with TRBJ1-4; a weak D assignment points to TRBD1 (5 bases agree). The TCR was taken from a boy aged 5 to 17 in good health. The sequencing input was blood. Here the CDR3 is given as CASSRNRGSEEKLFF. The DNA reads as follows: TGTGCCAGCAGTCGAAATAGGGGTTCAGAAGAAAAACTGTTTTTT.